This entry is about one T cell receptor (beta chain). Its antigen remains unknown. This entry belongs to a study of blood T cells in healthy people across ages. The second PCR ran roughly 6 to 11 cycles with a sample-barcoded 5' primer and J-beta primers. Tagging of each cDNA molecule was performed by a template-switch adaptor with 12 random nucleotides. In TCRdb, the 5' RACE reads were re-called with MiXCR into one record per CDR3 protein. The table lists about 1,800,000 distinct CDR3 sequences, roughly 27% of them singletons. The V and J ends lost 3 bases and 8 bases respectively, with 12 bases between them. Germline CDR1 and CDR2: SGDLS and YYNGEE. The CDR3 has 14 amino acids. Points from the study as a whole: Roughly linear declines in TCR beta diversity per million T cells occurred with age. It was the long-lived donors that had more naive CD4+ cells and higher diversity than aged donors.

Sequencing was carried out using blood. This chain joins TRBV9 and TRBJ1-6; unclear D gene. The receptor's source is a woman aged 25-40 years in good health. CDR3 protein: CASSARVRDSPLHF. For the CDR3, the DNA is TGTGCCAGCAGCGCAAGGGTTCGGGATTCACCCCTCCACTTT.